The 18 T cell receptor beta chains below were found in one sample sequenced in a study of T-cell reconstitution after alpha-beta-depleted transplantation in children. A TCRbeta library incorporating unique molecular identifiers was prepared. TCRdb recomputed calls from the PCR reads with MiXCR, one row per CDR3 protein. The sample shows about half a million distinct CDR3 sequences, 9.5% to 15% of them seen only once. The material sequenced was PBMCs from the stem cell graft donor, taken from the stem cell graft. Source of these receptors: a human donor who donated a stem cell graft to a child with combined immunodeficiency.

This clonotype has just one count. One junction end disagrees with the germline gene, perhaps due to a read error. The rearrangement links TRBV2 to TRBJ1-1, with D perhaps matching TRBD1 (5 bases). CDR1 and CDR2 (germline): SNHLY, FYNNEI. The CDR3 sequence is 13 residues long. The CDR3 protein is CASTEREGTEPFF. CDR3 coding DNA: TGTGCCAGCACCGAGAGGGAGGGGACTGAACCTTTCTTT.

This clonotype was picked up many times. The rearrangement joins TRBV9 to TRBJ2-3; D is perhaps TRBD1 or TRBD2 (9 bases each). V lost 0 bases to trimming and J lost 0 bases, with 32 bases between them. The CDR3 spans 23 residues. Per germline, CDR1 SGDLS and CDR2 YYNGEE. CDR3 nucleotide sequence: TGTGCCAGCAGCGTAGAAACAGGGGGCGCGAGGGCTAGCGGGAAGACTAGCACAGATACGCAGTATTTT. Its protein product is CASSVETGGARASGKTSTDTQYF.

Only a few counts were recorded for this clonotype. V is TRBV10-2 and J is TRBJ2-5; 10 positions match TRBD2. V lost 3 bases, J lost 2 bases, and 6 bases stayed unmatched. The CDR3 has 16 residues. Looked up from germline, CDR1 is WSHSY and CDR2 is SAAADI. DNA of the CDR3: TGCGCCAGCAGTGATTCCCAGCGGGAGGGGCAAGAGACCCAGTACTTC. Translation: CASSDSQREGQETQYF.

This clonotype was found many times. The chain joins TRBV28 to TRBJ2-3; 10 nucleotides align to TRBD1. The CDR3 runs to 13 residues. Germline loops: CDR1 MDHEN, CDR2 SYDVKM. The V segment lost 10 bases and the J segment 3 bases; nucleotides outside the gene matches: 4. The CDR3, as DNA: TGTGCCATCGGGACAGGGGATACAGATACGCAGTATTTT. It codes for CAIGTGDTDTQYF.

The sample holds many counts of this clonotype. The chain carries TRBV5-1 and TRBJ2-1; 10 nucleotides align to TRBD2. J was trimmed by 7 bases and V by 1 base; bases with no gene match: 11. The germline CDR1 and CDR2 sequences are SGHRS and YFSETQ. This CDR3 comprises 17 residues. The CDR3 region is CASSLHQVAGGWNEQFF. The CDR3 coding sequence is TGCGCCAGCAGCTTGCATCAGGTAGCGGGAGGTTGGAATGAGCAGTTCTTC.

This clonotype was detected only a few times. This CDR3 is CSVSRGRPQETQYF. The CDR3 DNA follows: TGCAGCGTGTCCAGGGGGCGTCCCCAAGAGACCCAGTACTTC. This chain links TRBV29-1 with TRBJ2-5; TRBD1 matches at 8 bases. V shed 6 bases and J 1 base; nucleotides not matched to a gene: 7. CDR1 and CDR2 from the germline V gene are SQVTM and ANQGSEA. The CDR3 runs to 14 residues.

This chain links TRBV12-3 or TRBV12-4 with TRBJ2-1; D call uncertain. Trimming left V 3 bases short and J 9 bases short, with 3 bases between. The CDR3 runs to 10 residues. The CDR3 DNA reads as TGTGCCAGCAGTTTCCTTGAGCAGTTCTTC. Its protein is CASSFLEQFF.

The rearrangement uses TRBV7-2 and TRBJ2-3; the D gene is possibly TRBD1 (5 bases). The germline V and J ends were trimmed by 6 bases and 2 bases, with 21 bases remaining between them. CDR3 size: 17 residues. Germline V gene lookup returns CDR1 SGHTA and CDR2 FQGNSA. The CDR3 nucleotides are TGTGCCAGCAGAAGACAGATCCTCTCGGGTAACACAGATACGCAGTATTTT. It translates to CASRRQILSGNTDTQYF.

This clonotype was seen ten or more times. The V gene is TRBV27, the J gene TRBJ2-2; 11 bases are a match to TRBD2. The CDR3 loop spans 19 amino acids. The J segment lost 3 bases and the V segment lost 7 bases, leaving 16 bases of the junction unmatched. Germline V lookup: CDR1 MNHEY, CDR2 SMNVEV (reference sequence). The CDR3 reads CASKNTRSLAGGHTGELFF. The CDR3 DNA is TGTGCCAGCAAGAACACCCGATCTCTAGCGGGAGGTCACACCGGGGAGCTGTTTTTT.

This clonotype was counted between two and nine times. J is TRBJ2-5 and V is TRBV6-5; D tentatively reads TRBD1 or TRBD2 (6 bases each). Germline values: CDR1 MNHEY, CDR2 SVGAGI. With 0 bases removed from V and 1 base from J, the gap between germline ends came to 12 bases. This CDR3 has 16 amino acids. The CDR3 bases are TGTGCCAGCAGTTACTCGGGGGGCGACGCCCAAGAGACCCAGTACTTC. Encoded protein: CASSYSGGDAQETQYF.

The CDR3 DNA reads as TGCGCCAGCAGCCAAGGCGGGACTAGCGGATGGGAGACCCAGTACTTC. Its protein product is CASSQGGTSGWETQYF. This sequence joins TRBV4-3 and TRBJ2-5; 11 bases line up with TRBD2. The V gene end was trimmed by 1 base and the J gene end by 5 bases; junction bases not matched to a gene: 6. The germline V gene has CDR1 LGHNA and CDR2 YSLEER. The CDR3 is made up of 16 amino acids.

This clonotype was recorded a few times. The chain links TRBV6-1 to TRBJ1-3, with D unresolved. CDR3 length: 13 residues. Per the germline V gene, CDR1 is MNHNS and CDR2 is SASEGT. In DNA form, the CDR3 reads TGTGTCATCGCAACCAGGAGTGGAAACACCATATATTTT. It specifies CVIATRSGNTIYF.

This clonotype was seen many times. The V and J genes are TRBV7-8 and TRBJ2-1; D is ambiguous. Per germline, CDR1 SGHVS and CDR2 FQNEAQ. This CDR3 is 12 amino acids long. The V and J ends lost 2 bases and 7 bases respectively, with 6 bases between them. The CDR3 reads CASSLWRNEQFF. The CDR3 DNA reads as TGTGCCAGCAGCTTATGGCGGAATGAGCAGTTCTTC.

The V and J genes are TRBV5-6 and TRBJ2-1; D not certain. Trimming pared 0 bases from V and 9 bases from J, leaving 19 bases between. CDR3 size: 16 residues. The germline V gene encodes CDR1 SGHDT and CDR2 YYEEEE. For the CDR3, the DNA is TGTGCCAGCAGCTTGGAGGGTTCGGAAGTAGGTGGTGAGCAGTTCTTC. This encodes CASSLEGSEVGGEQFF.

This clonotype was counted only a few times. The J gene is TRBJ2-5, the V gene TRBV13; perhaps TRBD1 as D (6 bases). This CDR3 spans 14 amino acids. Germline loops: CDR1 PRHDT, CDR2 FYEKMQ (reference sequence). Trimming stripped 5 bases from V and 1 base from J, with 11 bases between. CDR3 region: CASSPDRAQETQYF. DNA of the CDR3: TGTGCCAGCAGCCCGGACAGAGCCCAAGAGACCCAGTACTTC.

At least ten counts were recorded for this clonotype. The chain uses TRBV29-1 and TRBJ2-3; no reliable D call. This CDR3 is 14 amino acids long. Trimming removed 3 bases at V and 8 bases at J, with 18 bases between. Germline assignment: CDR1 SQVTM and CDR2 ANQGSEA. CDR3 amino acids: CSVEYRAGWGTQYF. The CDR3 coding sequence is TGCAGCGTTGAGTATCGGGCTGGCTGGGGTACGCAGTATTTT.

This chain connects TRBV6-5 to TRBJ1-3, with unresolved D. CDR1 and CDR2 from the germline V gene are MNHEY and SVGAGI. CDR3 length: 15 amino acids. V dropped 2 bases and J dropped 2 bases, with 10 bases sitting between them. The CDR3 coding sequence is TGTGCCAGCAGTTACGGAGTCCAGGCTGGAAACACCATATATTTT. Encoded protein: CASSYGVQAGNTIYF.

This clonotype was seen only a few times. The gene calls are TRBV18 and TRBJ2-7; TRBD1 matches at 9 bases. Germline CDR1 reads KGHSH; CDR2 reads LQKENI. The CDR3 totals 14 residues. The trim removed 3 bases at V and 4 bases at J, leaving 4 bases unmatched. CDR3 coding DNA: TGTGCCAGCTCACCCCGGACAGGGGAATACGAGCAGTACTTC. Protein product: CASSPRTGEYEQYF. The variable domain in full, completed from reference TRBV18 and TRBJ2-7, reads NAGVMQNPRHLVRRRGQEARLRCSPMKGHSHVYWYRQLPEEGLKFMVYLQKENIIDESGMPKERFSAEFPKEGPSILRIQQVVRGDSAAYFCASSPRTGEYEQYFGPGTRLTVT.